Listed here is a single T cell receptor beta chain. Antigen unknown. This sample is part of a study of T cell responses to AZD1222 COVID-19 vaccine. The study, taken as a whole, reports: Two doses of AZD1222 preceded a rise in Spike-specific TCR breadth and depth. Most donors were white British, females outnumbered males, and clonal diversity was possibly underestimated.

V was pared by 7 bases and J by 0 bases, with 10 bases between. The germline V gene has CDR1 LNHDA and CDR2 SQIVND (reference sequence). This CDR3 has 15 amino acids. Data came from immunoSEQ multiplex PCR; TCRdb stores just in-frame clones and leaves some out. The sample has roughly 180,000 clones, 90% seen once. V gene TRBV19 combines with J gene TRBJ2-6; D remains unclear. This receptor was identified in an adult in good health. This material consisted of peripheral blood, taken on day 0 of AZD1222 vaccination. This CDR3 is CASTQRRSGANVLTF. The CDR3 DNA sequence: TGTGCCAGTACTCAAAGACGCTCTGGGGCCAACGTCCTGACTTTC.